This T cell receptor (beta chain) was obtained from a study of cytomegalovirus exposure and HLA in healthy donors. Primers: 60 Vbeta forward and 13 Jbeta reverse. Clones were sequenced by immunoSEQ multiplex PCR, and TCRdb holds only the in-frame ones, with some missing. The sample holds 100,000 to 150,000 clones; around 78% are singletons and the top ten take 1.9%. Per the germline V gene, CDR1 is MGHDK and CDR2 is SYGVNS. The CDR3 is 15 residues long. V was pared by 5 bases and J by 4 bases, with 9 bases of the junction left unmatched. Findings and limits, study-wide: Most TCR beta V segments were productive about 90% or about 30% of the time in an earlier analysis.

As concerns this clone: Its antigen is still unknown.

This chain links TRBV25-1 with TRBJ2-5; 8 bases are shared with TRBD2. This TCR derives from a man in his fifties or sixties in good health and CMV-seronegative. The sequenced sample consisted of PBMCs. The chain's CDR3 is CASSRAAGGGETQYF. The CDR3 nucleotides are TGTGCCAGCAGTCGGGCGGCCGGGGGGGGAGAGACCCAGTACTTC.